This TCR beta chain appears in the sequencing data of a study of cytomegalovirus exposure and HLA in healthy donors. Study-wide background: About 85 million unique TCR sequences came from HLA-typed donors in an early release.

The PCR made use of 60 Vbeta and 13 Jbeta primers. Assay: immunoSEQ multiplex PCR; the TCRdb copy retains only in-frame clones and omits some. Found here are roughly 62,000 clones, approximately 75% of them singletons; the top ten hold approximately 3.4%. Study-wide results and caveats: There were about 160 TCR beta chains listed as cytomegalovirus-associated.

From germline, CDR1 is MNHNS and CDR2 SASEGT. The CDR3 has 11 residues. On this clone: Its antigen remains unidentified.

The rearrangement joins TRBV6-1 to TRBJ1-6, with a weak D call TRBD1 (5 bases). What was sequenced was PBMCs. The clonotype originates from a middle-aged woman in good health and CMV-seropositive. In nucleotides, the CDR3 is TGTTCCTCGGGGGGAGGATCACCCCTCCACTTT. Translating gives CSSGGGSPLHF.